Each of the 13 T cell receptor beta chains below was sequenced from the same sample in a study of cytotoxic CD8 clonotypes in ibrutinib-treated CLL. Assay used: immunoSEQ multiplex PCR; TCRdb lists only in-frame clones, some missing. The sample holds about 160,000 clones, 81% seen once. Source: PBMCs, taken after 12 months of ibrutinib treatment. The receptors derive from a human donor with chronic lymphocytic leukemia.

This clone has more than one count but fewer than ten. The chain is built from TRBV7-3 and TRBJ2-7, with 10 bases fitting TRBD2. The germline V gene has CDR1 SGHTA and CDR2 FQGTGA. Trimming took 5 bases from V and 7 from J; bases not matched to a gene: 17. This CDR3 is 17 amino acids long. The CDR3 nucleotides read TGTGCCAGCAGCCCCTCCGGTGGGAGCGGGAGGGCCGGGGAGCAGTACTTC. Protein sequence: CASSPSGGSGRAGEQYF.

The chain carries TRBV6-6 and TRBJ1-2, with no clear D. This CDR3 has 13 amino acids. Germline V gene data show CDR1 as MNHNY and CDR2 as SVGAGI (reference sequence). V shed 5 bases and J shed 7 bases, with 14 bases lying between them. CDR3 loop: CASSNRKSGGYTF. The DNA of the CDR3 is TGTGCCAGCAGTAACAGAAAATCTGGTGGCTACACCTTC.

CDR3 bases: TGTGCCAGCAGTTTATTCAGGACCGGGGCCAACGTCCTGACTTTC. Its protein product is CASSLFRTGANVLTF. This sequence joins TRBV28 and TRBJ2-6; D gene ambiguous. Deletions cut 1 base from V and 4 bases from J, with 8 bases between. CDR3 length equals 15 residues. Germline CDR1 is MDHEN and CDR2 is SYDVKM.

The chain links TRBV13 to TRBJ2-7, with unresolved D. The CDR3 consists of 14 residues. Germline CDR1 PRHDT, CDR2 FYEKMQ (reference sequence). The V gene lost 3 bases and the J gene lost 0 bases, with 9 bases spanning the gap. Written as DNA, the CDR3 is TGTGCCAGCAGCTTTGTAGTCAGCTCCTACGAGCAGTACTTC. Protein sequence: CASSFVVSSYEQYF.

This clone came up a few times. The rearrangement uses TRBV15 and TRBJ1-2; weak D call: TRBD1 (5 bases). This CDR3 region has 12 residues. The germline V and J ends were trimmed by 5 bases and 8 bases, with 12 bases remaining between them. Germline-derived CDR1 and CDR2 are LNHNV and YYDKDF (reference sequence). The CDR3 DNA sequence: TGTGCCACCAGCGATACGCGGGGCGGCTACACCTTC. Its protein product is CATSDTRGGYTF.

V gene TRBV9 combines with J gene TRBJ2-1, with 10 bases fitting TRBD2. From germline, CDR1 is SGDLS and CDR2 YYNGEE. V was pared by 0 bases and J by 7 bases, with 7 bases of the junction left unmatched. CDR3 length equals 16 residues. The CDR3 DNA sequence: TGTGCCAGCAGCGTAGGCCGGAGCGGGGGGGGTAATGAGCAGTTCTTC. Its protein product is CASSVGRSGGGNEQFF. The whole variable domain, remainder taken from reference TRBV9 and TRBJ2-1, is DSGVTQTPKHLITATGQRVTLRCSPRSGDLSVYWYQQSLDQGLQFLIQYYNGEERAKGNILERFSAQQFPDLHSELNLSSLELGDSALYFCASSVGRSGGGNEQFFGPGTRLTVL.

This chain uses TRBV5-4 with TRBJ1-2; perhaps TRBD1 as D (5 bases). CDR3 length: 15 amino acids. The V end was cut by 0 bases, the J end by 4 bases, with 13 bases between. Per germline, CDR1 SGHNT and CDR2 YYREEE (reference sequence). CDR3 residues: CASSLAAGGSYGYTF. CDR3 in DNA: TGTGCCAGCAGCTTGGCGGCCGGGGGTAGCTATGGCTACACCTTC. Supplemented by reference TRBV5-4 and TRBJ1-2, the full variable domain reads ETGVTQSPTHLIKTRGQQVTLRCSSQSGHNTVSWYQQALGQGPQFIFQYYREEENGRGNFPPRFSGLQFPNYSSELNVNALELDDSALYLCASSLAAGGSYGYTFGSGTRLTVV.

This chain joins TRBV10-3 and TRBJ1-3; D unresolved. Germline-derived CDR1 and CDR2 are ENHRY and SYGVKD. This CDR3 comprises 14 residues. Deletions cut 6 bases from V and 0 bases from J, with 9 bases between. DNA for the CDR3: TGTGCCATCAGGGGTGATAACTCTGGAAACACCATATATTTT. Its translation: CAIRGDNSGNTIYF.

The genes are TRBV2 and TRBJ2-4; possible D gene TRBD1, 5 bases. The V gene lost 4 bases and the J gene lost 0 bases, with 13 bases spanning the gap. Germline V lookup: CDR1 SNHLY, CDR2 FYNNEI. CDR3 size: 16 residues. Written as DNA, the CDR3 is TGTGCCAGCAGTGGCCCCCAGGGTTTAGCCAAAAACATTCAGTACTTC. Protein product: CASSGPQGLAKNIQYF.

The chain has TRBV28 and TRBJ1-2; no reliable D call. This CDR3 contains 13 residues. The germline V and J ends were trimmed by 6 bases and 4 bases, with 12 bases remaining between them. The V gene's germline CDR1 is MDHEN and CDR2 SYDVKM. In DNA, the CDR3 is TGTGCCAGCAGACCGGCCCTCGGCTATGGCTACACCTTC. It yields the protein CASRPALGYGYTF.

The gene calls are TRBV18 and TRBJ1-5; D not resolved. The CDR3 has 14 residues. Trimming removed 1 base at V and 7 bases at J, with 11 bases between. CDR1 KGHSH and CDR2 LQKENI come from the germline V gene. The CDR3 loop reads CASSPRAPVQPQHF. CDR3 coding DNA: TGTGCCAGCTCACCACGAGCGCCGGTCCAGCCCCAGCATTTT.

In DNA form, the CDR3 reads TGCGCCAGCAGCCCACCGGGACAGGGCTTAGTCTACGAGCAGTACTTC. Protein sequence: CASSPPGQGLVYEQYF. This chain connects TRBV5-1 to TRBJ2-7, with 9 bases identical to TRBD1. The CDR3 length is 16 residues. Germline CDR1 reads SGHRS; CDR2 reads YFSETQ. After removal of 4 bases from V and 3 bases from J, the junction contained 11 bases not matched to a gene.

The chain carries TRBV30 and TRBJ2-7; D is undetermined. Germline V CDR1 and CDR2: GTSNPN, SVGIG (reference sequence). The CDR3 covers 14 residues. The germline V and J ends were trimmed by 0 bases and 5 bases, with 14 bases remaining between them. Here the CDR3 DNA reads TGTGCCTGGAGTGTACTGTGGGGTCCGCACGAGCAGTACTTC. This gives the protein CAWSVLWGPHEQYF.